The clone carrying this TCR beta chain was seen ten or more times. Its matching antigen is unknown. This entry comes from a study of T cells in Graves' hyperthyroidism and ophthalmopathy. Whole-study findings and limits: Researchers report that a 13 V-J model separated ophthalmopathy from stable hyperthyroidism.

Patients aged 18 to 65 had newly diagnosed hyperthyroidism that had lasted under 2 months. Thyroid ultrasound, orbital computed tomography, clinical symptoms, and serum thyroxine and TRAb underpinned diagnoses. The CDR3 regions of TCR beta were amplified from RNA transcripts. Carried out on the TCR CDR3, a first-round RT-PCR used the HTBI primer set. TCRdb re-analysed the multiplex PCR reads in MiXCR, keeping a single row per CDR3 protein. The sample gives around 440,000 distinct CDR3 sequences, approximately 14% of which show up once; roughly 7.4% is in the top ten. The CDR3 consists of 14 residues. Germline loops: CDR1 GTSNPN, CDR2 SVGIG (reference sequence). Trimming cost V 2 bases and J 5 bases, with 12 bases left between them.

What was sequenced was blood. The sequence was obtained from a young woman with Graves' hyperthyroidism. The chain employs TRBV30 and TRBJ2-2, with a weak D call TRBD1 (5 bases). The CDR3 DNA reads TGTGCCTGGAGTCTGGACACAATAACCGGGGAGCTGTTTTTT. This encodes CAWSLDTITGELFF. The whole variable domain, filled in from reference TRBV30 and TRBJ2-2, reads SQTIHQWPATLVQPVGSPLSLECTVEGTSNPNLYWYRQAAGRGLQLLFYSVGIGQISSEVPQNLSASRPQDRQFILSSKKLLLSDSGFYLCAWSLDTITGELFFGEGSRLTVL.